A single T cell receptor (beta chain) is shown here with its context. Residents of 24 US areas, aged about 18 to 95 years, made up the participants. In assigning cohorts, the study relied on participant-reported clinical history. These data are taken from a study of blood T cell repertoires in COVID-19. Study as a whole: From T cells, B-cell-depleted T cells, or PBMCs came the material, which was cDNA or gDNA.

Assay: immunoSEQ multiplex PCR; the TCRdb copy retains only in-frame clones and omits some. The profile shows about 410,000 clones, 90% of them singletons. The TCR was taken from a man aged 18 to 30 who had recovered from COVID-19. Material for sequencing was PBMCs or T cells enriched from blood (not recorded which).

CDR3 DNA sequence: TGTGCCAGCAGCTTAGGCTGGGGGCTTTACAATGAGCAGTTCTTC. The encoded protein is CASSLGWGLYNEQFF. This rearrangement joins TRBV7-8 to TRBJ2-1; TRBD1 might be the D (6 bases). V was clipped by 1 base and J by 4 bases, with 11 bases between them. Per the germline V gene, CDR1 is SGHVS and CDR2 is FQNEAQ. This CDR3 contains 15 residues.